Listed below are T cell receptor beta chains from one sample, sequenced in a study of cytomegalovirus exposure and HLA in healthy donors. Sequenced by immunoSEQ multiplex PCR; TCRdb stores in-frame clones only, minus some. The data show 150,000 to 200,000 clones, roughly 75% seen once. Input material: PBMCs. The receptors shown here come from a man in his forties in good health and CMV-seronegative. Both conserved end residues are part of each CDR3. A D gene is named only where the DNA matches it firmly. Clone size appears in some rows only: once, few, many, or a class for an expanded clone.

v_gene	j_gene	abundance	d_gene	CDR3nt	CDR3aa
TRBV6-6	TRBJ1-2	NA	TRBD1	TGTGCCAGCACCCGGACAGGGTCTAACTATGGCTACACCTTC	CASTRTGSNYGYTF
TRBV7-2	TRBJ2-7	NA	NA	TGTGCCAGCAGCTCGAAACAGGGTTACGAGCAGTACTTC	CASSSKQGYEQYF
TRBV7-2	TRBJ2-1	NA	NA	TGTGCCAGCAGCTTATCCCAGGGGCCTGCGGGCAATGAGCAGTTCTTC	CASSLSQGPAGNEQFF
TRBV29-1	TRBJ2-5	NA	NA	TGCAGCGTTAAGGGGTCGGAGACCCAGTACTTC	CSVKGSETQYF
TRBV19	TRBJ2-2	NA	NA	TGTGCCATAGAATCGGGTAACCGGGAGCTGTTTTTT	CAIESGNRELFF
TRBV4-1	TRBJ2-1	NA	NA	TGCGCCAGCAGCCAAGTAAGGGGCAATGAGCAGTTCTTC	CASSQVRGNEQFF
TRBV10-1	TRBJ2-5	NA	TRBD1	TGCGCCAGCAGTGAAAGGGCAGGGGGTCATGAGACCCAGTACTTC	CASSERAGGHETQYF
TRBV7-2	TRBJ2-1	NA	NA	TGTGCCAGCAGCATGCCGGCGGGTCTGTACAATGAGCAGTTCTTC	CASSMPAGLYNEQFF
TRBV19	TRBJ1-5	NA	NA	TGTGCCAGTAGTATTTCCGGGGAAGATAGCAATCAGCCCCAGCATTTT	CASSISGEDSNQPQHF
TRBV10-1	TRBJ2-3	once	TRBD1	TGCGCCAGCAGTCAGACAGGGATCGCAGATACGCAGTATTTT	CASSQTGIADTQYF
TRBV29-1	TRBJ1-1	NA	NA	TGCAGCGTTGGGCACACCACTGAAGCTTTCTTT	CSVGHTTEAFF
TRBV9	TRBJ2-2	few	TRBD2	TGTGCCAGCAGCGCGTGGGGGGGAGAGACCGGGGAGCTGTTTTTT	CASSAWGGETGELFF
TRBV14	TRBJ1-5	NA	NA	TGTGCCAGCAGCACTTATCAGCCCCAGCATTTT	CASSTYQPQHF
TRBV9	TRBJ1-2	once	NA	TGTGCCAGCAGCGCTGTTGGGCCAGGCTACACCTTC	CASSAVGPGYTF
TRBV6-5	TRBJ1-2	NA	TRBD1	TGTGCCAGCAGTGACGACAGGGCCCCCTATGGCTACACCTTC	CASSDDRAPYGYTF
TRBV18	TRBJ2-7	NA	NA	TGTGCCAGCTCAGCAACCCAGGGGAAGGGCTCCTACGAGCAGTACTTC	CASSATQGKGSYEQYF
TRBV7-8	TRBJ2-5	NA	TRBD1	TGTGCCAGCGGACTCTTACCAGGGGGTGAAAAGACCCAGTACTTC	CASGLLPGGEKTQYF
TRBV7-9	TRBJ2-7	NA	NA	TGTGCCAGCAGCTTTGAATACCCGCAAGCTGAGCAGTACTTC	CASSFEYPQAEQYF
TRBV19	TRBJ2-7	NA	NA	TGTGCCAGTAGTATGGTCAGGGGACCCTACGAGCAGTACTTC	CASSMVRGPYEQYF
TRBV6-1	TRBJ2-7	NA	NA	TGTGCCAGCAGTGTGGTGGACAGAAGCGAGCAGTACTTC	CASSVVDRSEQYF
TRBV5-6	TRBJ2-7	few	TRBD2	TGTGCCAGCAGTCGGACTAGAACTCTGTACGAGCAGTACTTC	CASSRTRTLYEQYF
TRBV30	TRBJ2-1	NA	TRBD1	TGTGCCTGGGCGGACAGGTACAATGAGCAGTTCTTC	CAWADRYNEQFF
TRBV7-9	TRBJ1-1	NA	NA	TGTGCCAGCAGCTTGAACGGGAGGTACGCTGAAGCTTTCTTT	CASSLNGRYAEAFF
TRBV7-9	TRBJ1-5	NA	NA	TGTGCCAGCAGCTCGGGACACAGGGCTAATCAGCCCCAGCATTTT	CASSSGHRANQPQHF
TRBV30	TRBJ2-5	NA	TRBD2	TGTGCCTGGAGTAGCGGGGTCGGAAAAGAGACCCAGTACTTC	CAWSSGVGKETQYF
TRBV7-9	TRBJ1-4	NA	NA	TGTGCCAGCAGCTCCCAGGGGTCAACTAATGAAAAACTGTTTTTT	CASSSQGSTNEKLFF
TRBV6-1	TRBJ2-7	few	NA	TGTGCCAGCACAAGTGGTGCTAGCTACTCCTACGAGCAGTACTTC	CASTSGASYSYEQYF
TRBV7-9	TRBJ2-7	NA	NA	TGTGCCAGCAGCTTACAGGACTGGGGCTACGAGCAGTACTTC	CASSLQDWGYEQYF
TRBV18	TRBJ1-5	NA	NA	TGTGCCAGCTCACCAGGGTGGGGGACAAATCAGCCCCAGCATTTT	CASSPGWGTNQPQHF
TRBV6-1	TRBJ2-7	NA	TRBD1	TGTGCCAGCAGTGACAGGGGGTACTACGAGCAGTACTTC	CASSDRGYYEQYF